This TCR beta chain was sequenced during a study of blood T cells in healthy people across ages (dated by TCRdb to between 2014 and 2016). A note on the overall study: In model experiments, template switching captured roughly one uniquely barcoded TCR beta cDNA molecule for every two T cells. Using deep sequencing normalized with unique cDNA molecular identifiers, the study measured how TCR beta repertoire diversity changes with age. Four age groups were formed from the donors: young (average approximately 15 years), middle-aged (just under 40), aged (roughly 58) and long-lived (about 80). To avoid experimental bias, donors of different ages were distributed randomly across sequencing lanes. Two additional independent replicas of 1 million unique cDNA reads from the same blood draw were analyzed for two donors (one aged 18 to 30 and one aged 80 or older). Overall study outcomes, separate from this receptor: Estimates of total diversity from one million sequenced T cells were regarded as lower bounds and underestimates. Donor CMV infection status was unknown, potentially confounding age-related changes in expanded clonotypes. Compared with the aged group, more naive CD4+ T cells, fewer expanded clones and increased TCR diversity were shown by the long-lived group, suggesting age selection. Observed TCR beta diversity per million T cells fell roughly linearly with age, and a significant reduction was already apparent by age roughly 40. Since profiling was done on bulk unsorted PBMCs, naive and antigen-experienced compartments could not be conclusively compared. A strong correlation was found between observed TCR beta diversity and the percentage of naive T cells measured by flow cytometry.

Library creation used 5' RACE. Sequencing instrument: Illumina HiSeq 2500. The second PCR ran for roughly 7 to 11 cycles and used a J-beta primer mix along with a sample-barcoded 5' primer. Each TCR beta cDNA molecule received a unique molecular identifier from a template-switch 5' adaptor carrying 12 random nucleotides. Each sample yielded at least 2.5 million CDR3-containing paired-end reads. First-strand cDNA synthesis was performed from all RNA using the Mint cDNA synthesis kit, with priming by a TRBC-specific oligonucleotide. All cDNA was treated with uracil-DNA glycosylase and then went through a first 18-cycle PCR with the universal primers M1SS and BC2_uni_R. On the authors' methods: Each sample was normalized by randomly selecting 1 million high-quality reads, each carrying a distinct molecular identifier. Reads sharing molecular identifiers were discarded rather than binned into consensus sequences. MiTCR, run with a Q25 quality threshold and the strictest error-elimination algorithm, handled CDR3 identification, clonotype clustering and error correction. A nonparametric unseen species model with Euler transformation was used to estimate a lower bound on total TCR beta diversity. TCRdb applied fastp at Q25 and MiXCR to the public reads, then kept only in-frame beta chains. Rows are unified per CDR3 protein, each entry keeping the most common DNA and genes. TCRdb's processing, not the authors' own work, is the source of the V and J calls. A total of about 830,000 distinct CDR3 sequences appear in this sample, about 62% of them only once. Approximately 30% of the sample comes from the top ten.

The CDR3, cysteine through phenylalanine, is 15 amino acids long. This entry keeps only the CDR3 DNA: 45 bases, framed from base 1. Trimming removed 5 bases from V and 1 base from J; the gene matches leave 7 bases unexplained. Taken from the germline V gene (reference sequence), the CDR1 and CDR2 loops are SEHNR and FQNEAQ. Donors were a few dozen systemically healthy Caucasian individuals from Russia aged 6 to 90 years. Each donor gave about 9.7 milliliters of peripheral blood, drawn into EDTA-treated Vacutainer tubes. PBMCs were isolated by Ficoll-Paque density-gradient centrifugation, with at least 6.5 million obtained per sample. Trizol reagent was used to extract total RNA from PBMCs, with at least 5.5 micrograms per sample. For every donor, an aliquot of PBMCs went through flow cytometry to measure the percentages of naive CD45RAhigh/CD27high T cells. Points on this clonotype: Its antigen is still unknown. Base qualities are not at hand, and no much larger clone is one base apart.

The sequence was collected from a man aged 25-45 years in good health. Sequenced input: blood. The chain uses TRBV7-9 and TRBJ2-5; 7 middle bases align to TRBD1. The DNA reads TGTGCCAGCAGCAACACCGGGACAGCCCAAGAGACCCAGTACTTC. Translated, this is CASSNTGTAQETQYF.